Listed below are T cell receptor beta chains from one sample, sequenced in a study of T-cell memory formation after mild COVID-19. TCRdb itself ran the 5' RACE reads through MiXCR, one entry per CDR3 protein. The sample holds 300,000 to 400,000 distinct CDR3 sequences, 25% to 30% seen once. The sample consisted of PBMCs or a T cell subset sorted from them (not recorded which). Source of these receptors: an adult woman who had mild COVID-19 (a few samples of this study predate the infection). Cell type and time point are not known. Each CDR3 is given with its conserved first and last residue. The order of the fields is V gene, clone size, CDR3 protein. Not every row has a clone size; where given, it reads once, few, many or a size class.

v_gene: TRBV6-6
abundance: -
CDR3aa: CASRPGVAQETQYF

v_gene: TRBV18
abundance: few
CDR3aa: CASSPGTGNGYTF

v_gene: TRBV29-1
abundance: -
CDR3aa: CSVGDSEAFF

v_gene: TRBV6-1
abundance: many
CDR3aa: CASSASTGQETQYF

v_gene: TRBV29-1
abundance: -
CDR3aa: CSGRMGAAYNEQFF

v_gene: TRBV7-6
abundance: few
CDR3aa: CASSPERRTGELFF

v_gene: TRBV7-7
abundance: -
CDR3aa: CASSLNGGGDTQYF

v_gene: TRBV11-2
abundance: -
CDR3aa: CASSVRTGVGTEAFF

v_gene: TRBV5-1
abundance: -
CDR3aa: CASSLGGQGRNTEAFF

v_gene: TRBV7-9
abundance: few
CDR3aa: CASSPGTANYEQYF

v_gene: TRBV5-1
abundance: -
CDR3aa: CASSLEIRRGGLDEQFF

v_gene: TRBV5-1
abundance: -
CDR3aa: CASSLGTSGALGETQYF

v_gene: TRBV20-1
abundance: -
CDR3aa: CSAREGTSGGGEQFF

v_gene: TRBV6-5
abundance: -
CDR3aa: CASSYSPGQGRDEQFF

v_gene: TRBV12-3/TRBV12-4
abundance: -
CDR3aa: CASTSSAGVGYGYTF

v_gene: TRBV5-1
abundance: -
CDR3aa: CASSLDRYREAFF

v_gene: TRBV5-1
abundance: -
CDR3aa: CASSLVAGTVEQYF

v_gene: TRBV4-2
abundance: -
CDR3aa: CASSQTSGVGNEQFF

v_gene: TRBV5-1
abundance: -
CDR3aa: CASSSRTGYSGANVLTF

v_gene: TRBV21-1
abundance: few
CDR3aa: CASSKAGQSGSTEAFF

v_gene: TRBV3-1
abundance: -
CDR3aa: CASSLYPDGSSYEQYF

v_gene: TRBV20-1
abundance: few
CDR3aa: CSARDVVGAAPTNYGYTF

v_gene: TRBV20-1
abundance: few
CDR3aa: CSAPGGLAGVYEQYF

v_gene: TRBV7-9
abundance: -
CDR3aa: CASSYSGSHGGEQYF

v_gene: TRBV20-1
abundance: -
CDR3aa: CSASDGTGNQPQHF

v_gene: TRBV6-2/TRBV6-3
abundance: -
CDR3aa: CASRKGQGVVQETQYF

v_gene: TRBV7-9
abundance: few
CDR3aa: CASRGGVGLETQYF

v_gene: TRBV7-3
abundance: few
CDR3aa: CASSQRLAGVNEQFF

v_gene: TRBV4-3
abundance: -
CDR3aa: CVSSQDPPGQGNEKLFF

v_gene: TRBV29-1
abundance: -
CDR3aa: CSVVTDRDYEQYF

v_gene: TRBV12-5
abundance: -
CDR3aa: CASGLKTSGRADTQYF

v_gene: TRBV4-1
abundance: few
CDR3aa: CASSQDLRAAGRQETQYF

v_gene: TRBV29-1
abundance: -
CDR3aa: CSVQGTQRGDEQYF

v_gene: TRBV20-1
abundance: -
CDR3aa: CSARDHPGLGYEQYF

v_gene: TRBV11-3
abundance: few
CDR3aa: CASSRGQGNTGELFF

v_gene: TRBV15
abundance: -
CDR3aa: CATSRDWRGGNYGYTF

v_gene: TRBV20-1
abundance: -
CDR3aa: CSARDRAWYGYTF

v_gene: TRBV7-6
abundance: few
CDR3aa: CASSSGQGAGPPLHF

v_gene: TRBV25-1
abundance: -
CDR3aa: CASSEYPHSSRDGNSPLHF

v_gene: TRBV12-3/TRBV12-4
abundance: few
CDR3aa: CASSPLRGRTDTQYF

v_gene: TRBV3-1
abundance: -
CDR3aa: CASSPTFGGGSEQYF

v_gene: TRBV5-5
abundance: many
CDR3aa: CASSLRRLAWDTQYF

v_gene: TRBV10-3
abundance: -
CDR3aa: CAISDGELEDTDTQYF

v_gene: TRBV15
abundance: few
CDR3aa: CATSRNRGEQFF

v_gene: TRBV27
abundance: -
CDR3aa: CASRNERGRWWGYTF

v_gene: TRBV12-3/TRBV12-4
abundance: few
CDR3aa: CASSPSMGPYEQYF

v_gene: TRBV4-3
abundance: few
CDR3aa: CASSQDRGVQGIGYTF

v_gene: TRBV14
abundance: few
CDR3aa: CASSQDLVYNEQFF